This T cell receptor (beta chain) came from a study of PD-L1 blockade in urothelial cancer. Study summary: In the patient group, most of the roughly 30 were males with bladder-origin urothelial cancer. Prior chemotherapy ranged from 0 to 3 regimens per patient.

The assay was immunoSEQ multiplex PCR, and TCRdb's table has in-frame clones only and misses some. The top ten hold 1.5% to 2.5% of the sample, which has more than 85,000 clones, roughly 87% seen once. Stated time point: pretreatment peripheral blood. Each patient gave between 1 and 8 samples, pretreatment and on-treatment. Germline CDR1 reads SGHRS; CDR2 reads YFSETQ. V was trimmed by 0 bases and J by 6 bases, leaving 10 bases between them. This CDR3 is 13 amino acids long. This material consisted of PBMCs, taken around atezolizumab (anti-PD-L1) treatment. This TCR derives from a man between 60 and 70 years old with urothelial cancer. V usage is TRBV5-1 and J usage is TRBJ2-7; D is perhaps TRBD2 (6 bases). The CDR3 sequence: CASSLGPGGEQYF. The CDR3 DNA reads TGCGCCAGCAGCTTGGGCCCCGGGGGCGAGCAGTACTTC.